The 24 T cell receptor beta chains in this list originate from one sample, sequenced in a study of vaccination and CD4 T cells after COVID-19. The treatment is: roughly ten-day PBMC culture with coronavirus spike peptide pools or control peptides (ViraFEST assay). These receptors have no known antigen. At the Johns Hopkins FTIC core, DNA taken from cultured CD4+ T cells was sequenced by way of the Oncomine TCR Beta short-read assay. TCRdb re-analysed the PCR reads in MiXCR, keeping a single row per CDR3 protein. The sample has roughly 24,000 distinct CDR3 sequences; about 40% are singletons. Material for sequencing was CD4+ T cells from blood, cultured in vitro. Every receptor here comes from a human donor who had recovered from COVID-19.

V is TRBV7-9 and J is TRBJ1-4, with D uncertain. Per germline, CDR1 SEHNR and CDR2 FQNEAQ (reference sequence). V lost 5 bases and J lost 0, with 10 bases in between. The CDR3 spans 15 residues. For the CDR3, the DNA is TGTGCCAGCAGCCCCCAGGTCGCAACTAATGAAAAACTGTTTTTT. Protein product: CASSPQVATNEKLFF.

The genes are TRBV6-1 and TRBJ2-1; 7 bases line up with TRBD1. Germline V gene sequence: CDR1 MNHNS, CDR2 SASEGT. CDR3 length: 15 amino acids. Trimming at V came to 7 bases and at J to 4 bases, leaving 10 bases not matched to a gene. CDR3 amino acids: CASIERQGLYNEQFF. CDR3 sequence (DNA): TGTGCCAGCATCGAACGACAGGGCCTATACAATGAGCAGTTCTTC.

This clonotype was seen just once. The CDR3 protein is CASSLGGAGGWNEQFF. CDR3 nucleotide sequence: TGTGCCAGCAGCTTAGGGGGGGCTGGAGGTTGGAATGAGCAGTTCTTC. The V call is TRBV11-2, the J call TRBJ2-1; possibly TRBD1 or TRBD2 for D (6 bases each). V lost 1 base and J 7 bases, leaving 17 bases between the germline ends. Per the germline V gene, CDR1 is SGHAT and CDR2 is FQNNGV. This CDR3 has 16 amino acids.

CDR3 sequence reads: CASGPSGDPPLHF. The CDR3 DNA reads as TGTGCCAGCGGCCCATCGGGGGATCCACCCCTCCACTTT. The rearrangement joins TRBV12-3 or TRBV12-4 to TRBJ1-6; possibly TRBD1 for D (5 bases). The CDR3 contains 13 residues. With 8 bases removed from V and 11 bases from J, the gap between germline ends came to 16 bases.

This sequence joins TRBV6-1 and TRBJ1-2; D call uncertain. The CDR3 runs 11 residues. Germline V gene sequence: CDR1 MNHNS, CDR2 SASEGT. Between the trimmed V and J ends, which lost 7 bases and 4 bases, there was a span of 7 bases. CDR3 in amino acids: CASTTGYGYTF. The CDR3 DNA reads TGTGCCAGCACCACTGGCTATGGCTACACCTTC.

This chain uses TRBV24-1 with TRBJ2-4; D possibly corresponds to TRBD1 (6 bases). Germline V gene sequence: CDR1 KGHDR, CDR2 SFDVKD. This CDR3 contains 15 residues. V was trimmed by 4 bases and J by 0 bases, leaving 9 bases between them. The CDR3 region is CATSEGTLAKNIQYF. CDR3 coding DNA: TGTGCCACCAGTGAGGGGACACTAGCCAAAAACATTCAGTACTTC.

This clonotype was detected only a few times. The rearrangement joins TRBV20-1 to TRBJ2-3; TRBD2 matches 8 bases. This CDR3 is built from 14 residues. Per germline, CDR1 DFQATT and CDR2 SNEGSKA (reference sequence). V shed 3 bases, J shed 4 bases, and the junction held 6 bases outside the gene matches. The CDR3 spells CSASPGGVADTQYF. The CDR3 DNA reads TGCAGTGCTAGTCCCGGGGGGGTGGCAGATACGCAGTATTTT.

This clonotype occurred a few times. The rearrangement links TRBV27 to TRBJ2-7; 8 nucleotides align to TRBD1. The V segment lost 3 bases and the J segment 0 bases; nucleotides outside the gene matches: 1. This CDR3 spans 14 amino acids. Germline CDR1 and CDR2: MNHEY and SMNVEV (reference sequence). The CDR3 sequence is CASSFDRGSYEQYF. The CDR3 bases are TGTGCCAGCAGTTTTGACAGGGGCTCCTACGAGCAGTACTTC.

This clonotype counts as medium-sized. This chain links TRBV19 with TRBJ1-2; D perhaps matches TRBD1 (5 bases). Trimming left V 8 bases short and J 2 bases short, with 12 bases between. This CDR3 comprises 13 residues. Germline loops: CDR1 LNHDA, CDR2 SQIVND (reference sequence). CDR3 bases: TGTGCCAGTTCCCAGGGTTGGAACTATGGCTACACCTTC. This sequence encodes CASSQGWNYGYTF.

The chain links TRBV27 to TRBJ2-1; 10 nucleotides align to TRBD2. This CDR3 region has 17 residues. Germline CDR1 is MNHEY and CDR2 is SMNVEV (reference sequence). V trimming: 5 bases; J trimming: 2 bases; junction bases outside the gene matches: 9. As DNA, the CDR3 is TGTGCCAGCAGTAGCGGGAGGGCCTATAAGACCTACAATGAGCAGTTCTTC. The encoded protein is CASSSGRAYKTYNEQFF.

The chain carries TRBV6-2 or TRBV6-3 and TRBJ2-7; TRBD1 matches at 9 bases. The CDR3 consists of 14 residues. The junction had 6 bases not matched to a gene; V was cut back by 8 bases and J by 1 base. Germline values: CDR1 MNHEY, CDR2 SVGEGT. This chain's CDR3 is CASQGTGRSYEQYF. DNA for the CDR3: TGTGCCAGCCAAGGGACAGGGAGATCCTACGAGCAGTACTTC.

In this sample, this clonotype turned up a few times. The chain employs TRBV20-1 and TRBJ1-1; D is uncertain. Germline assignment: CDR1 DFQATT and CDR2 SNEGSKA (reference sequence). CDR3 length: 15 residues. V gave up 6 bases and J gave up 0 bases, with 17 bases separating them. CDR3 protein: CSALRVRYMNTEAFF. In nucleotides, the CDR3 is TGCAGTGCCCTCCGTGTCAGGTACATGAACACTGAAGCTTTCTTT.

The chain links TRBV20-1 to TRBJ2-2; 9 bases line up with TRBD2. Looked up from germline, CDR1 is DFQATT and CDR2 is SNEGSKA (reference sequence). V shed 2 bases, J shed 0 bases, and the junction held 4 bases outside the gene matches. The CDR3 is made up of 16 amino acids. The CDR3 loop reads CSARIAGASNTGELFF. CDR3 nucleotide sequence: TGCAGTGCTAGAATAGCGGGGGCTTCGAACACCGGGGAGCTGTTTTTT.

This clonotype was observed a single time. The rearrangement links TRBV27 to TRBJ2-5, with 10 bases matching TRBD2. The CDR3 is 18 amino acids. Trimming at V came to 2 bases and at J to 5 bases, leaving 14 bases not matched to a gene. The germline CDR1 and CDR2 sequences are MNHEY and SMNVEV (reference sequence). The CDR3 loop reads CASSLMLGLAESGETQYF. Here the CDR3 DNA reads TGTGCCAGCAGTTTAATGCTCGGACTAGCGGAGTCGGGGGAGACCCAGTACTTC.

This clonotype appeared a few times. V usage is TRBV6-1 and J usage is TRBJ2-7, with 12 nucleotides matching TRBD1. Germline V CDR1 and CDR2: MNHNS, SASEGT. CDR3 length: 16 residues. After removal of 5 bases from V and 4 bases from J, the junction contained 9 bases not matched to a gene. CDR3 region: CASSPLGTGGNYEQYF. CDR3 DNA: TGTGCCAGCAGTCCCCTAGGGACAGGGGGCAATTACGAGCAGTACTTC.

This clonotype appeared once. The CDR3, as DNA: TGTGCCAGCAGTTTTTCCGACTTCTACGAGCAGTACTTC. Amino acid sequence: CASSFSDFYEQYF. The chain links TRBV12-3 or TRBV12-4 to TRBJ2-7; D unresolved. This CDR3 has 13 residues. Trimming removed 3 bases from V and 3 bases from J, with 9 bases in between.

This sequence joins TRBV30 and TRBJ1-5; TRBD1 might be the D (6 bases). Germline CDR1 GTSNPN, CDR2 SVGIG (reference sequence). Trimming stripped 0 bases from V and 0 bases from J, with 9 bases between. The CDR3 is made up of 15 amino acids. The CDR3, as DNA: TGTGCCTGGAGTGTACCAGGGGCTAGCAATCAGCCCCAGCATTTT. Residues: CAWSVPGASNQPQHF.

This clonotype came up once. This rearrangement joins TRBV7-8 to TRBJ2-7; TRBD1 matches at 9 bases. V lost 6 bases to trimming and J lost 3 bases; unmatched junction nucleotides: 9. Germline lookup yields CDR1 SGHVS and CDR2 FQNEAQ. The CDR3 runs 15 residues. The CDR3, as DNA: TGTGCCAGCAGGGGGGGACAGGGAATATTCTACGAGCAGTACTTC. Translating it yields CASRGGQGIFYEQYF.

CDR3 coding DNA: TGTGCCAGCAGCTTAGCTAGCGGGGGATACGGTACGCAGTATTTT. As protein: CASSLASGGYGTQYF. The chain employs TRBV7-2 and TRBJ2-3; 9 bases agree with TRBD2. Germline lookup yields CDR1 SGHTA and CDR2 FQGNSA. V trimming: 0 bases; J trimming: 8 bases; junction bases outside the gene matches: 6. The CDR3 has 15 residues.

This rearrangement joins TRBV6-2 or TRBV6-3 to TRBJ1-5; possible D gene TRBD1, 5 bases. The ends were cut back, 6 bases at V and 2 bases at J, with 5 bases in the middle. The germline V gene encodes CDR1 MNHEY and CDR2 SVGEGT. The CDR3 is made up of 12 amino acids. The CDR3 is CASRGGNQPQHF. For the CDR3, the DNA is TGTGCCAGCAGGGGGGGCAATCAGCCCCAGCATTTT.

The CDR3 region has the DNA TGTGCCAGCAGTCGAGGGACAGGGCGTACCGGGGAGCTGTTTTTT. Amino acids: CASSRGTGRTGELFF. The chain recombines TRBV6-1 with TRBJ2-2, with 9 bases fitting TRBD1. Germline CDR1 MNHNS, CDR2 SASEGT. After removal of 5 bases from V and 5 bases from J, the junction contained 6 bases not matched to a gene. There are 15 residues in the CDR3.

Concerning this clonotype: One junction end disagrees with the germline gene, perhaps due to a read error. The chain couples TRBV7-2 to TRBJ2-3; 8 positions agree with TRBD1. The CDR3 has 19 amino acids. Per germline, CDR1 SGHTA and CDR2 FQGNSA. The CDR3 here is CASSIGQGGGSTSTDAQYF. CDR3 coding DNA: TGTGCCAGCAGCATCGGACAGGGTGGAGGATCTACTAGCACAGATGCGCAGTATTTT.

This clonotype occurred a few times. This chain connects TRBV5-6 to TRBJ2-3; 9 bases map to TRBD2. V dropped 0 bases and J dropped 7; count of bases not matched to a gene: 3. Germline V gene sequence: CDR1 SGHDT, CDR2 YYEEEE. The CDR3 runs to 14 residues. The CDR3 sequence is CASSLGGGAHTQYF. The CDR3 DNA is TGTGCCAGCAGCTTGGGCGGGGGGGCCCATACGCAGTATTTT.

The V call is TRBV5-1, the J call TRBJ1-2, with D unresolved. Germline V gives CDR1 SGHRS, CDR2 YFSETQ. This CDR3 is built from 14 residues. The ends were cut back, 0 bases at V and 4 bases at J, with 10 bases in the middle. CDR3 loop: CASSLASEAYGYTF. CDR3 in DNA: TGCGCCAGCAGCTTGGCCAGCGAAGCCTATGGCTACACCTTC.